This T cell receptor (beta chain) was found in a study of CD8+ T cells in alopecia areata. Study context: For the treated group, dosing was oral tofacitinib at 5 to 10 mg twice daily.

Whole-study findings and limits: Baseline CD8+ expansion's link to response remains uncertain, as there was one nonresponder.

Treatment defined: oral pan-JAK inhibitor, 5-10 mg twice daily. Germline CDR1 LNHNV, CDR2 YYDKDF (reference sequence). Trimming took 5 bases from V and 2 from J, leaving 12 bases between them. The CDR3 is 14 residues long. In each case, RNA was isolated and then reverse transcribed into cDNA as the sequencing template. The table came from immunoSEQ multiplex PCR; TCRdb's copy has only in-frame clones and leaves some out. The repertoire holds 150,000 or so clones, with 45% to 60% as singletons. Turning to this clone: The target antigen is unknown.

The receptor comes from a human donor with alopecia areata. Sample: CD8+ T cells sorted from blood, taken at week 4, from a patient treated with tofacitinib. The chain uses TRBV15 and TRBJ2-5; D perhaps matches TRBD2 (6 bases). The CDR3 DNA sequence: TGTGCCACCAGCCCAATAGCGGAACAAGAGACCCAGTACTTC. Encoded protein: CATSPIAEQETQYF.